The 17 T cell receptor beta chains given below trace back to one sample, sequenced in a study of control samples from healthy donors and cancer patients (TCRdb year 2020). Preparation of the library involved the immunoSEQ multiplex PCR assay. The immuneACCESS repertoire file appears here via TCRdb, limited to in-frame rearrangements. These files lack a portion of the clones; in checked studies, under half of the deficit traces to unresolved V genes, and the cause of the others is not known. The sample table records about 100,000 clones; about 90% of these occur just once. In total, the top ten clones hold over 15% of the sample. The sample comprised blood. These receptors were obtained from a woman in her forties or fifties in good health.

The rearrangement uses TRBV30 and TRBJ2-7; 8 bases agree with TRBD2. The V segment lost 4 bases and the J segment 3 bases; nucleotides outside the gene matches: 5. CDR1 and CDR2 (germline): GTSNPN, SVGIG (reference sequence). The CDR3 totals 13 residues. The CDR3 DNA reads as TGTGCCTGGACTACCGGGGGGGGCTACGAGCAGTACTTC. Amino acid sequence: CAWTTGGGYEQYF.

This clone was counted only a few times. The chain employs TRBV5-1 and TRBJ2-1; TRBD2 matches at 8 bases. The trim removed 3 bases at V and 3 bases at J, leaving 11 bases unmatched. The CDR3 contains 17 residues. Germline V gives CDR1 SGHRS, CDR2 YFSETQ. The CDR3 here is CASSSPVGTRSYNEQFF. CDR3 DNA: TGCGCCAGCAGCTCCCCGGTCGGGACTAGGAGCTACAATGAGCAGTTCTTC.

The table lists this clone with many counts. This chain joins TRBV6-1 and TRBJ2-1; 8 nucleotides line up with TRBD2. Germline V gene sequence: CDR1 MNHNS, CDR2 SASEGT. The CDR3 runs to 16 residues. V lost 4 bases and J lost 1; bases outside the gene matches: 6. The CDR3 DNA is TGTGCCAGCAGTGTAATTAGCGGGAATTCCTACAATGAGCAGTTCTTC. Its protein product is CASSVISGNSYNEQFF.

The genes are TRBV9 and TRBJ2-3, with D hard to call. Germline V gene sequence: CDR1 SGDLS, CDR2 YYNGEE. This CDR3 is 15 amino acids long. V was shortened by 0 bases and J by 2 bases, with 10 bases between the two germline ends. The CDR3 DNA follows: TGTGCCAGCAGCGTAGTAGGAAGCCACACAGATACGCAGTATTTT. Protein product: CASSVVGSHTDTQYF.

This clone was seen more than once but under ten times. The chain joins TRBV4-2 to TRBJ2-1; 10 bases align to TRBD2. The germline V gene has CDR1 LGHNA and CDR2 YNFKEQ. V lost 4 bases to trimming and J lost 9 bases; unmatched junction nucleotides: 12. The CDR3 has 16 residues. CDR3 region: CASSPQRLAGDPEQFF. The CDR3 nucleotides read TGTGCCAGCAGCCCCCAAAGGCTAGCGGGGGATCCTGAGCAGTTCTTC.

V is TRBV15 and J is TRBJ1-4, with D unclear. Per the germline V gene, CDR1 is LNHNV and CDR2 is YYDKDF (reference sequence). This CDR3 is built from 15 residues. The V end was cut by 0 bases, the J end by 11 bases, with 16 bases between. The CDR3 is CATSRDSASRGKLFF. The CDR3, as DNA: TGTGCCACCAGCAGAGATTCCGCAAGCCGTGGGAAACTGTTTTTT. Based on the CDR3 plus reference TRBV15 and TRBJ1-4, the full variable domain is DAMVIQNPRYQVTQFGKPVTLSCSQTLNHNVMYWYQQKSSQAPKLLFHYYDKDFNNEADTPDNFQSRRPNTSFCFLDIRSPGLGDTAMYLCATSRDSASRGKLFFGSGTQLSVL.

This clone was observed once. J is TRBJ2-7 and V is TRBV3-1 (or the pseudogene TRBV3-2); D may be TRBD2 (6 bases). Germline V CDR1 and CDR2: LGHDT, YNNKEL (reference sequence). The CDR3 has 14 residues. V lost 3 bases, J lost 6 bases, and 15 bases lay in between. The CDR3 region is CASSQARLDREQYV. The CDR3 nucleotides read TGTGCCAGCAGCCAGGCTAGACTAGATCGCGAGCAGTACGTC.

This chain joins TRBV5-1 and TRBJ1-4; D call uncertain. From germline, CDR1 is SGHRS and CDR2 YFSETQ. The V gene lost 2 bases and the J gene lost 8 bases, with 13 bases spanning the gap. The CDR3 loop spans 14 amino acids. The CDR3 loop is CASSFHEPNEKLFF. The CDR3 DNA sequence: TGCGCCAGCAGCTTCCATGAGCCCAACGAAAAACTGTTTTTT. Using reference TRBV5-1 and TRBJ1-4 for the parts outside the CDR3, the full variable domain is KAGVTQTPRYLIKTRGQQVTLSCSPISGHRSVSWYQQTPGQGLQFLFEYFSETQRNKGNFPGRFSGRQFSNSRSEMNVSTLELGDSALYLCASSFHEPNEKLFFGSGTQLSVL.

The chain couples TRBV4-1 to TRBJ1-2; D is perhaps TRBD1 (6 bases). The CDR3 totals 12 residues. The germline CDR1 and CDR2 sequences are MGHRA and YSYEKL. Trimming removed 1 base from V and 14 bases from J, with 14 bases in between. The CDR3 nucleotides are TGCGCCAGCAGCCAAGTTATGGGGGGCCAGACCTTC. It encodes CASSQVMGGQTF.

The V call is TRBV5-1, the J call TRBJ2-3; tentative D call: TRBD2 (7 bases). The CDR3 consists of 16 residues. CDR1 SGHRS and CDR2 YFSETQ come from the germline V gene. V was cut by 3 bases and J by 2 bases, with 16 bases left in between. CDR3 coding DNA: TGCGCCAGCAGCTGGGAGGGGGGAAGAGCCACAGATACGCAGTATTTT. Encoded protein: CASSWEGGRATDTQYF.

CDR3 DNA: TGTGCCAGCAGCTTGTCAGGGGCGCTTGATGAGCAGTTCTTC. Its protein product is CASSLSGALDEQFF. This chain connects TRBV5-6 to TRBJ2-1, with a weak D call TRBD1 (6 bases). V dropped 1 base and J dropped 8 bases, with 13 bases sitting between them. This CDR3 has 14 amino acids. The germline V gene has CDR1 SGHDT and CDR2 YYEEEE.

The chain is built from TRBV9 and TRBJ1-4, with D unclear. The length of the CDR3 is 13 residues. Per the germline V gene, CDR1 is SGDLS and CDR2 is YYNGEE. V lost 0 bases and J 5 bases, leaving 5 bases between the germline ends. The CDR3 loop is CASSVVPNEKLFF. CDR3 DNA: TGTGCCAGCAGCGTAGTCCCAAATGAAAAACTGTTTTTT.

The J gene is TRBJ2-5, the V gene TRBV19; D unclear. The germline V gene has CDR1 LNHDA and CDR2 SQIVND (reference sequence). V lost 3 bases to trimming and J lost 1 base, with 9 bases between them. This CDR3 has 14 residues. In DNA, the CDR3 is TGTGCCAGTAGTATCGGGCTTAGCCAAGAGACCCAGTACTTC. It is translated as CASSIGLSQETQYF.

The rearrangement joins TRBV19 to TRBJ1-1; TRBD1 is a possible D gene (6 bases). Deletions cut 3 bases from V and 11 bases from J, with 22 bases between. The CDR3 is 15 amino acids. Germline CDR1 is LNHDA and CDR2 is SQIVND (reference sequence). CDR3 nucleotide sequence: TGTGCCAGTAGTATGCCCGGGACACTCCCGAATGAGGCTTTCTTT. This codes for CASSMPGTLPNEAFF. Based on the CDR3 plus reference TRBV19 and TRBJ1-1, the full variable domain is DGGITQSPKYLFRKEGQNVTLSCEQNLNHDAMYWYRQDPGQGLRLIYYSQIVNDFQKGDIAEGYSVSREKKESFPLTVTSAQKNPTAFYLCASSMPGTLPNEAFFGQGTRLTVV.

V and J are TRBV19 and TRBJ1-2; possible D gene TRBD1, 5 bases. Trimming pared 6 bases from V and 2 bases from J, leaving 16 bases between. CDR3 size: 15 residues. Per the germline V gene, CDR1 is LNHDA and CDR2 is SQIVND (reference sequence). CDR3 bases: TGTGCCAGTAGCACTGACAGCAATCGAAACTATGGCTACACCTTC. The encoded protein is CASSTDSNRNYGYTF. Full variable domain (remainder filled in from reference TRBV19 and TRBJ1-2): DGGITQSPKYLFRKEGQNVTLSCEQNLNHDAMYWYRQDPGQGLRLIYYSQIVNDFQKGDIAEGYSVSREKKESFPLTVTSAQKNPTAFYLCASSTDSNRNYGYTFGSGTRLTVV.

This clone was seen only a few times. The chain carries TRBV7-3 and TRBJ2-4; possibly TRBD2 for D (5 bases). The V end lost 3 bases, the J end lost 2 bases, and 11 bases lay between the germline ends. Germline values: CDR1 SGHTA, CDR2 FQGTGA. The CDR3 length is 15 residues. The CDR3: CASSFGIGSKNIQYF. The CDR3 bases are TGTGCCAGCAGCTTCGGGATTGGTTCCAAAAACATTCAGTACTTC.

The chain combines TRBV7-3 with TRBJ1-6; D not certain. The germline CDR1 and CDR2 sequences are SGHTA and FQGTGA. The CDR3 covers 15 residues. Trimming took 5 bases from V and 6 from J, leaving 14 bases between them. In DNA, the CDR3 is TGTGCCAGCAGCCCGGTCGGGAGCGGTAATTCACCCCTCCACTTT. It codes for CASSPVGSGNSPLHF.